This entry lists 2 T cell receptor beta chains sequenced from one sample in a study of early T cells in non-severe SARS-CoV-2 infection. One entry per CDR3 protein results from TCRdb running MiXCR on the 5' RACE reads. This sample has 20,000 to 30,000 distinct CDR3 sequences, with around 3.9% found just once. Sequenced material: whole blood. All receptors come from an adult who was a healthcare worker with PCR-confirmed SARS-CoV-2 infection or an uninfected control (not recorded which).

This clonotype was observed a handful of times. The CDR3 protein is CASSSFSSGLQETQYF. CDR3 coding DNA: TGTGCCAGCAGTTCCTTCTCTAGCGGGCTTCAAGAGACCCAGTACTTC. The chain employs TRBV27 and TRBJ2-5, with 8 bases lining up with TRBD2. Germline CDR1 reads MNHEY; CDR2 reads SMNVEV (reference sequence). The CDR3 length is 16 residues. The V segment lost 4 bases and the J segment 2 bases; nucleotides outside the gene matches: 9.

There are many counts of this clonotype. V and J are TRBV11-2 and TRBJ2-3, with D perhaps matching TRBD1 (7 bases). Germline assignment: CDR1 SGHAT and CDR2 FQNNGV. V lost 5 bases to trimming and J lost 3 bases, with 12 bases between them. The CDR3 spans 14 residues. In DNA, the CDR3 is TGTGCCAGCAGCCAGGGGGGCGGAACAGATACGCAGTATTTT. It codes for CASSQGGGTDTQYF.